The present TCR beta chain was sequenced within a study of molecular identifiers for immune sequencing clone quantification. General study results and limits: Jurkat TCR RNA spiked in from one cell could reportedly be detected among about a million naive cells.

There are a few counts of this clonotype. No antigen is known for it. TCRdb passed the PCR reads through MiXCR, listing each CDR3 protein once. The sample shows a few hundred thousand distinct CDR3 sequences, 20% to 25% of them seen only once. Sorted cells numbering about 20,000 to 1,000,000, with 10%, 30% or 50% RNA, yielded the naive CD8 libraries. When naive CD8 T cells were sorted, they were gated as CD8+CD4-CCR7+CD45RA+. This sequence originates from a human donor in good health. Some libraries in this study had Jurkat cell RNA spiked in. The sample taken for sequencing was naive CD8+ T cells from blood, with Jurkat cell RNA spiked in. Specified subset: FACS-sorted CD8+CD4-CCR7+CD45RA+ naive T cells.

CDR3 nucleotide sequence: TGTGCCAGCAGTCCCCTTAGCGGGAGGAAGAACACAGATACGCAGTATTTT. Its translation is CASSPLSGRKNTDTQYF. J is TRBJ2-3 and V is TRBV6-5; 10 nucleotides agree with TRBD2. Unmatched junction bases numbered 10, after V lost 5 bases and J lost 2 bases. The length of the CDR3 is 17 residues. Germline CDR1 reads MNHEY; CDR2 reads SVGAGI.